A selection of T cell receptor beta chains follows, all from one sample in a study of blood T cell repertoires in COVID-19. TCRdb's copy holds only in-frame clones and misses some; the assay was immunoSEQ multiplex PCR. The repertoire has around 200,000 clones, 85% to 90% of them found once; the top ten carry 2.7%. Material: peripheral blood. These receptors all stem from a man aged 40-49 years with active or convalescent COVID-19. Each CDR3 is given with its conserved first and last residue. D genes are given only for firm matches. Size values are once, few and many counts, or a class for expanded clones, and some rows have none.

D gene	clone size	V gene	J gene	CDR3 protein	CDR3 DNA
TRBD1	-	TRBV4-1	TRBJ1-3	CASSQEEGTERNTIYF	TGCGCCAGCAGCCAAGAAGAGGGGACAGAAAGAAACACCATATATTTT
-	-	TRBV7-9	TRBJ1-6	CASSPPVSPLHF	TGTGCCAGCAGCCCCCCGGTCTCACCCCTCCACTTT
-	-	TRBV7-9	TRBJ2-1	CASSLVGGHDEQFF	TGTGCCAGCAGCTTAGTGGGGGGGCACGATGAGCAGTTCTTC
-	-	TRBV5-1	TRBJ1-6	CASSPLTLASSYNSPLHF	TGCGCCAGCAGCCCGTTGACACTAGCGAGCTCCTATAATTCACCCCTCCACTTT
-	-	TRBV9	TRBJ1-1	CASSAGGRNTEAFF	TGTGCCAGCAGCGCGGGGGGTCGGAACACTGAAGCTTTCTTT
-	-	TRBV5-1	TRBJ1-1	CASSLALSQAGKSTEAFF	TGCGCCAGCAGCTTGGCCTTATCGCAGGCGGGGAAAAGCACTGAAGCTTTCTTT
TRBD1	-	TRBV7-3	TRBJ2-4	CASSSTGTENIQYF	TGTGCCAGCAGCTCGACCGGGACAGAAAACATTCAGTACTTC
-	few	TRBV19	TRBJ1-5	CASSILQGGSNQPQHF	TGTGCCAGTAGTATCTTGCAGGGAGGCAGCAATCAGCCCCAGCATTTT
-	-	TRBV18	TRBJ2-4	CASSPPSVAKNIQYF	TGTGCCAGCTCACCCCCTAGCGTTGCCAAAAACATTCAGTACTTC
-	-	TRBV7-2	TRBJ1-5	CASSLTGPSNQPQHF	TGTGCCAGCAGCTTAACAGGGCCGAGCAATCAGCCCCAGCATTTT
TRBD2	-	TRBV5-4	TRBJ2-1	CASSLGTSQYNEQFF	TGTGCCAGCAGCCTCGGGACTAGCCAATACAATGAGCAGTTCTTC
-	-	TRBV5-1	TRBJ2-1	CASSRTGAYNEQFF	TGCGCCAGCAGCAGAACAGGTGCATACAATGAGCAGTTCTTC
TRBD1	-	TRBV6-2/TRBV6-3	TRBJ2-1	CASSRDRDYNEQFF	TGTGCCAGCAGCCGGGACAGGGATTACAATGAGCAGTTCTTC
-	-	TRBV5-4	TRBJ1-1	CASSQKTGNTEAFF	TGTGCCAGCAGCCAGAAGACTGGCAACACTGAAGCTTTCTTT
-	once	TRBV19	TRBJ1-2	CASNENYGYTF	TGTGCCAGTAATGAGAACTATGGCTACACCTTC
-	-	TRBV24-1	TRBJ1-1	CATRTQRRATNTEAFF	TGTGCCACCCGCACCCAGCGCAGGGCGACGAACACTGAAGCTTTCTTT
TRBD1	-	TRBV18	TRBJ1-1	CASSPSGTGMNTEAFF	TGTGCCAGCTCACCTTCCGGGACAGGGATGAACACTGAAGCTTTCTTT
-	-	TRBV2	TRBJ2-1	CATTGNYYNEQFF	TGTGCCACCACAGGTAACTATTACAATGAGCAGTTCTTC
-	few	TRBV19	TRBJ1-4	CASRPHATNEKLFF	TGTGCCAGTAGGCCACATGCAACTAATGAAAAACTGTTTTTT
-	-	TRBV11-3	TRBJ2-1	CASSADINNEQFF	TGTGCCAGCAGCGCGGACATTAACAATGAGCAGTTCTTC
-	-	TRBV5-1	TRBJ2-2	CASSLQGMNTGELFF	TGCGCCAGCAGCTTGCAGGGGATGAACACCGGGGAGCTGTTTTTT
-	-	TRBV29-1	TRBJ1-1	CSVEPVRMNTEAFF	TGCAGCGTTGAGCCAGTAAGAATGAACACTGAAGCTTTCTTT
TRBD1	-	TRBV27	TRBJ1-5	CASSFEGASQPQHF	TGTGCCAGCAGTTTCGAGGGGGCGAGCCAGCCCCAGCATTTT
-	few	TRBV5-1	TRBJ2-4	CASSLGDLLAKNIQYF	TGCGCCAGCAGCTTGGGGGACTTACTAGCCAAAAACATTCAGTACTTC
-	-	TRBV5-1	TRBJ1-1	CASSLERESTEAFF	TGCGCCAGCAGCTTGGAGCGGGAATCCACTGAAGCTTTCTTT
TRBD1	-	TRBV2	TRBJ1-4	CASSETGEGEKLFF	TGTGCCAGCAGTGAAACAGGGGAAGGGGAAAAACTGTTTTTT
-	-	TRBV11-2	TRBJ2-2	CASRAAGELFF	TGTGCCAGCAGGGCCGCCGGGGAGCTGTTTTTT
-	-	TRBV6-1	TRBJ2-7	CASSEVGGGGPYEQYF	TGTGCCAGCAGTGAAGTTGGAGGGGGGGGTCCGTACGAGCAGTACTTC
-	few	TRBV6-6	TRBJ1-5	CASRLTLDPEPQHF	TGTGCCAGCAGATTAACACTAGACCCGGAGCCCCAGCATTTT
-	-	TRBV11-2	TRBJ1-6	CASSLELLHNSPLHF	TGTGCCAGCAGCTTAGAACTGTTGCATAATTCACCCCTCCACTTT
TRBD2	-	TRBV11-1	TRBJ2-1	CASSRRTSGGHGEQFF	TGTGCCAGCAGCCGACGGACTAGCGGGGGGCACGGTGAGCAGTTCTTC
TRBD1	-	TRBV28	TRBJ1-2	CASSSTRGGYTF	TGTGCCAGCAGTTCGACCAGGGGGGGCTACACCTTC
-	-	TRBV7-3	TRBJ2-1	CASSRQSTASYNEQFF	TGTGCCAGCAGCAGGCAGTCGACAGCAAGCTACAATGAGCAGTTCTTC
-	-	TRBV18	TRBJ1-5	CASSPEPSQPQHF	TGTGCCAGCTCACCTGAACCTAGTCAGCCCCAGCATTTT
-	-	TRBV15	TRBJ1-2	CATSRDPSRHQGYYGYTF	TGTGCCACCAGCAGAGATCCCTCCAGACATCAGGGTTACTATGGCTACACCTTC
-	-	TRBV30	TRBJ2-7	CAWSRLHEQYF	TGTGCCTGGAGTCGACTACACGAGCAGTACTTC
-	-	TRBV2	TRBJ1-1	CASSEQGITEAFF	TGTGCCAGCAGTGAACAGGGGATCACTGAAGCTTTCTTT
TRBD1	few	TRBV5-3	TRBJ1-3	CARSTAGQGSSGNTIYF	TGTGCCAGAAGCACGGCGGGACAGGGATCTTCTGGAAACACCATATATTTT
-	-	TRBV9	TRBJ2-2	CASSVEPGAGELFF	TGTGCCAGCAGCGTAGAACCAGGGGCCGGGGAGCTGTTTTTT
-	-	TRBV4-1	TRBJ1-1	CASSSGSSNTEAFF	TGCGCCAGCAGCTCAGGGTCGTCGAACACTGAAGCTTTCTTT
-	-	TRBV5-6	TRBJ2-6	CASSPWGSSYRAGANVLTF	TGTGCCAGCAGCCCCTGGGGCTCCTCTTACAGGGCTGGGGCCAACGTCCTGACTTTC
-	-	TRBV19	TRBJ2-2	CASSNYRARDTGELFF	TGTGCCAGTAGTAACTACAGGGCACGGGACACCGGGGAGCTGTTTTTT
-	-	TRBV9	TRBJ2-5	CASSVGVGGPETQYF	TGTGCCAGCAGCGTAGGGGTCGGGGGACCAGAGACCCAGTACTTC
-	-	TRBV19	TRBJ1-5	CASSDTYHSNQPQHF	TGTGCCAGTAGCGACACCTACCATAGCAATCAGCCCCAGCATTTT